The sequence of this T cell receptor (beta chain) was determined in a study of shared clonotypes between healthy human individuals. Only in-frame clones appear in the TCRdb table, and some are missing; sequencing was by immunoSEQ multiplex PCR. The table lists roughly 720,000 clones, less than 95% of them singletons, with approximately 35% in the top ten. The germline CDR1 and CDR2 sequences are MNHEY and SMNVEV (reference sequence). V was clipped by 8 bases and J by 8 bases, with 19 bases between them. The CDR3 totals 14 residues. The material sequenced was memory CD8+ T cells from PBMCs. Subset described: CD45RO+ cells pooled with CCR7-negative TemRA cells. The V gene is TRBV27, the J gene TRBJ2-1; no firm D call. The TCR originated in a man younger than 35 in good health. Some clones in this sample may be carry-over from other donors' samples. DNA for the CDR3: TGTGCCAGCGCTGGTCGGGCTAGGACCGATGAGCAGTTCTTC. This translates into CASAGRARTDEQFF.